Each of the 4 T cell receptor beta chains below was sequenced from the same sample in a study of OX40 agonist ivuxolimab in advanced cancers. The assay was immunoSEQ multiplex PCR, and TCRdb's table has in-frame clones only and misses some. In the table there are about 75,000 clones, about 85% of which are singletons. This specimen consisted of CD4+ or CD8+ T cells sorted from blood, obtained in a trial of the OX40 agonist ivuxolimab. All receptors come from an adult with an advanced solid tumor such as melanoma, head and neck, liver or kidney cancer.

The chain links TRBV7-3 to TRBJ2-4; TRBD1 agrees at 7 bases. Germline V lookup: CDR1 SGHTA, CDR2 FQGTGA. The CDR3 has 18 residues. V dropped 1 base and J dropped 4; count of bases not matched to a gene: 13. The CDR3 DNA sequence: TGTGCCAGCAGCTTAAGGCCTATGAGGGGGCTTCAGAAAAACATTCAGTACTTC. This translates into CASSLRPMRGLQKNIQYF.

V gene TRBV9 combines with J gene TRBJ1-1; D is possibly TRBD1 (5 bases). The germline gives CDR1 SGDLS, CDR2 YYNGEE. The length of the CDR3 is 18 residues. The V gene lost 2 bases and the J gene lost 1 base, with 21 bases spanning the gap. CDR3 sequence: CASSVGGGLSVGNTEAFF. The CDR3 DNA reads TGTGCCAGCAGCGTCGGGGGTGGACTATCTGTAGGGAACACTGAAGCTTTCTTT. Filled out from reference TRBV9 and TRBJ1-1, the complete variable domain reads DSGVTQTPKHLITATGQRVTLRCSPRSGDLSVYWYQQSLDQGLQFLIQYYNGEERAKGNILERFSAQQFPDLHSELNLSSLELGDSALYFCASSVGGGLSVGNTEAFFGQGTRLTVV.

The gene calls are TRBV6-5 and TRBJ1-1; TRBD1 aligns across 12 bases. J was trimmed by 9 bases and V by 6 bases; bases with no gene match: 11. Germline V lookup: CDR1 MNHEY, CDR2 SVGAGI. This CDR3 has 15 residues. CDR3 nucleotides: TGTGCCAGCAGCTCGGGACAGGGGGCGATGGGGCAAGCTTTCTTT. Its protein product is CASSSGQGAMGQAFF.

In regard to this clone: Other DNA sequences in this sample translate to the same CDR3. The genes are TRBV15 and TRBJ2-5; D gene uncertain. This CDR3 is built from 13 residues. Germline V gene lookup returns CDR1 LNHNV and CDR2 YYDKDF (reference sequence). Trimming took 0 bases from V and 1 from J, leaving 3 bases between them. CDR3 sequence: CATSREGQETQYF. The CDR3 DNA sequence: TGTGCCACCAGCAGAGAAGGCCAAGAGACCCAGTACTTC.